These 9 T cell receptor beta chains came from one sample sequenced in a study of beta chain features in type 1 diabetes. Study-wide findings and caveats: Type 1 diabetes patients showed a moderate but significant shortening of TCRB CDR3s in all four CD4+ subsets.

Their cognate antigens are unknown. Reverse transcribing all isolated RNA meant expressed TCRB transcripts were sequenced. TCRdb's table, derived via immunoSEQ multiplex PCR, lists solely in-frame clones and lacks some. The sample consists of a few hundred thousand clones, about 13% of them appearing once. The sample consisted of naive CD4+ T cells from blood. The source of these receptors is a woman younger than 30 with type 1 diabetes.

This clone was observed a few times. The chain carries TRBV5-1 and TRBJ2-1; TRBD2 is a possible D gene (7 bases). CDR3 size: 15 residues. V lost 5 bases to trimming and J lost 8 bases, with 20 bases between them. CDR1 is SGHRS, CDR2 YFSETQ, per germline. CDR3 loop: CASRGGAPGGHEQFF. Here the CDR3 DNA reads TGCGCCAGCAGAGGCGGGGCCCCGGGGGGCCATGAGCAGTTCTTC.

This clone turned up a few times. This chain connects TRBV5-4 to TRBJ2-5, with TRBD1 matching over 7 bases. Trimming removed 4 bases from V and 5 bases from J; junction bases left unmatched: 11. CDR3 length equals 15 residues. Looked up from germline, CDR1 is SGHNT and CDR2 is YYREEE (reference sequence). The DNA for the CDR3 is TGTGCCAGCAGCGCCGCGACAGGGTCTAGGGAGACCCAGTACTTC. It translates to CASSAATGSRETQYF.

The sample holds a few counts of this clone. This chain joins TRBV5-4 and TRBJ2-1; 9 nucleotides line up with TRBD2. Germline assignment: CDR1 SGHNT and CDR2 YYREEE (reference sequence). This CDR3 is 15 amino acids long. Unmatched junction bases numbered 0, after V lost 0 bases and J lost 2 bases. The CDR3 DNA reads TGTGCCAGCAGCTTGGGCGGGAGGGCCTACAATGAGCAGTTCTTC. As protein: CASSLGGRAYNEQFF.

This sequence joins TRBV6-6 and TRBJ2-1, with TRBD2 matching over 10 bases. V shed 5 bases and J 12 bases; nucleotides not matched to a gene: 4. This CDR3 is 12 amino acids long. Germline V gene lookup returns CDR1 MNHNY and CDR2 SVGAGI (reference sequence). CDR3 in amino acids: CASSASGSAQFF. In nucleotides, the CDR3 is TGTGCCAGCAGTGCTAGCGGGAGTGCGCAGTTCTTC.

This clone was counted a few times. V and J are TRBV10-3 and TRBJ2-7; 11 bases are a match to TRBD2. Germline V CDR1 and CDR2: ENHRY, SYGVKD. V lost 10 bases and J lost 1; bases outside the gene matches: 3. The CDR3 consists of 13 residues. The CDR3 nucleotides are TGTGCCACCCGACTAGCGGGATCCTACGAGCAGTACTTC. This translates into CATRLAGSYEQYF.

The genes are TRBV6-5 and TRBJ2-7; 9 bases map to TRBD1. This CDR3 region has 15 residues. Germline V gene data show CDR1 as MNHEY and CDR2 as SVGAGI. The V gene end was trimmed by 6 bases and the J gene end by 3 bases; junction bases not matched to a gene: 9. The CDR3 DNA is TGTGCCAGCAGCACCCCGGGACAGGGACTCTACGAGCAGTACTTC. Residues: CASSTPGQGLYEQYF.

The rearrangement links TRBV19 to TRBJ2-1; the match to TRBD2 covers 8 bases. The CDR3 loop spans 16 amino acids. With V trimmed by 5 bases and J by 0 bases, 6 bases remained unmatched. Germline V CDR1 and CDR2: LNHDA, SQIVND (reference sequence). CDR3 sequence (DNA): TGTGCCAGTAGTCTACCCCGGGGGGGCTCCTACAATGAGCAGTTCTTC. Its protein product is CASSLPRGGSYNEQFF.

This clone was recorded a few times. The rearrangement links TRBV15 to TRBJ2-7, with TRBD1 identical over 7 bases. The CDR3 contains 14 residues. Germline CDR1 is LNHNV and CDR2 is YYDKDF (reference sequence). V gave up 1 base and J gave up 2 bases; unmatched junction bases: 2. The CDR3 coding sequence is TGTGCCACCAGCAGAGGGGACAGACCCTACGAGCAGTACTTC. It encodes CATSRGDRPYEQYF.

In the case of this clone: The same CDR3 arises from other DNA sequences in this sample as well. The genes are TRBV5-1 and TRBJ2-3; 7 bases match TRBD1. CDR3 size: 15 residues. V lost 0 bases, J lost 1 base, and 2 bases stayed unmatched. The V gene's germline CDR1 is SGHRS and CDR2 YFSETQ. The chain's CDR3 is CASSLGTGGTDTQYF. The DNA of the CDR3 is TGCGCCAGCAGCTTGGGCACAGGGGGCACAGATACGCAGTATTTT.